Listed below are T cell receptor beta chains from one sample, sequenced in a study of T-cell memory formation after mild COVID-19. TCRdb re-analysed the 5' RACE reads in MiXCR, keeping a single row per CDR3 protein. The table shows 280,000 or so distinct CDR3 sequences, with roughly 8.2% occurring only once. Sequencing used PBMCs or a T cell subset sorted from them (not recorded which). The receptors derive from a man aged 18 to 30 who had mild COVID-19 (a few samples of this study predate the infection). Cell type and time point are not known. Each CDR3 is given with its conserved first and last residue. Fields, in order: D gene, V gene, clone size, J gene, CDR3 DNA, CDR3 protein. D genes are given only for firm matches. The size of a clone is reported for some rows only, either as once, few or many, or as a class for expanded clones.

D gene: .
V gene: TRBV5-1
clone size: many
J gene: TRBJ2-1
CDR3 DNA: TGCGCCAGCAGCTTGGGGAGGCAAGGCTCCTACAATGAGCAGTTCTTC
CDR3 protein: CASSLGRQGSYNEQFF

D gene: TRBD1
V gene: TRBV4-2
clone size: few
J gene: TRBJ2-3
CDR3 DNA: TGTGCCAGCAGCCAGCCACAGGGGCGAGGAGATACGCAGTATTTT
CDR3 protein: CASSQPQGRGDTQYF

D gene: .
V gene: TRBV21-1
clone size: few
J gene: TRBJ2-3
CDR3 DNA: TGTGCCAGCAGCAAAGCGCTTAAAAATCATAGCGGGGGGGCTGGCACAGATACGCAGTATTTT
CDR3 protein: CASSKALKNHSGGAGTDTQYF

D gene: .
V gene: TRBV6-5
clone size: many
J gene: TRBJ2-3
CDR3 DNA: TGTGCCAGCAGTTACTTAGGTTCGCAAGATACGCAGTATTTT
CDR3 protein: CASSYLGSQDTQYF

D gene: TRBD1
V gene: TRBV7-2
clone size: many
J gene: TRBJ1-2
CDR3 DNA: TGTGCCAGCAGCCATGACAGGGGCTATGGCTACACCTTC
CDR3 protein: CASSHDRGYGYTF

D gene: .
V gene: TRBV4-1
clone size: .
J gene: TRBJ1-2
CDR3 DNA: TGCGCCAGCAGCCAAGCGTCAGGGGTAGGCTATGGCTACACCTTC
CDR3 protein: CASSQASGVGYGYTF

D gene: .
V gene: TRBV29-1
clone size: .
J gene: TRBJ1-2
CDR3 DNA: TGCAGCGTTACGACCGAAGGTGGCTACACCTTC
CDR3 protein: CSVTTEGGYTF

D gene: TRBD1
V gene: TRBV6-2/TRBV6-3
clone size: few
J gene: TRBJ1-6
CDR3 DNA: TGTGCCAGCAGTTACGTCGTGGGACAGGGGATCTCACCCCTCCACTTT
CDR3 protein: CASSYVVGQGISPLHF

D gene: TRBD1
V gene: TRBV15
clone size: few
J gene: TRBJ2-3
CDR3 DNA: TGTGCCACCAGCAGAGCACAGGGGGCTGGTACAGATACGCAGTATTTT
CDR3 protein: CATSRAQGAGTDTQYF

D gene: .
V gene: TRBV24-1
clone size: many
J gene: TRBJ2-4
CDR3 DNA: TGTGCCACCATCTTCCTCCAAACCCCGGGACCACTAGCCAAAAACATTCAGTACTTC
CDR3 protein: CATIFLQTPGPLAKNIQYF